The present entry profiles one T cell receptor (beta chain) with its context. This specimen belongs to a study of blood T cell repertoires in COVID-19. CDR1 is MGHRA and CDR2 is YSYEKL in the germline V gene. V lost 0 bases and J lost 2; bases outside the gene matches: 5. The CDR3 runs to 16 residues. The authors' processing: Estimation of nucleated cell counts relied on the amplification of reference gene primers. Assay: immunoSEQ multiplex PCR; the TCRdb copy retains only in-frame clones and omits some. For V, J and clone size, that table is used; D and trimming come from the DNA. The repertoire has 210,000 or so clones, roughly 80% of them found once; the top ten carry about 8.3%.

The TCR comes from a woman over 75 with COVID-19, enrolled during active disease. The genes are TRBV4-1 and TRBJ2-7; 9 nucleotides agree with TRBD2. Sequenced material: peripheral blood. The CDR3 region has the DNA TGCGCCAGCAGCCAAGATGCGGGGGGGGCCACCTACGAGCAGTACTTC. It codes for CASSQDAGGATYEQYF.